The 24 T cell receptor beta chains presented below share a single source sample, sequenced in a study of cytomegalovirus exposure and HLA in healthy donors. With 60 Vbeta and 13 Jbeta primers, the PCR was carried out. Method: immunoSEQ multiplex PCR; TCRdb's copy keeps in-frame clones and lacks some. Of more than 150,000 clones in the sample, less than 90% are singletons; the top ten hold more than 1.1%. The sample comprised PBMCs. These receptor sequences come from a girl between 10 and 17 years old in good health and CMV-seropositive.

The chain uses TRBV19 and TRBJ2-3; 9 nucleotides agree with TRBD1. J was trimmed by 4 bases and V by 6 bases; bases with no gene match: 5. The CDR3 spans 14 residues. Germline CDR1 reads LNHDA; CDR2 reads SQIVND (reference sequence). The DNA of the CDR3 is TGTGCCAGTAGAAGGACAGGGGTAGCAGATACGCAGTATTTT. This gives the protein CASRRTGVADTQYF.

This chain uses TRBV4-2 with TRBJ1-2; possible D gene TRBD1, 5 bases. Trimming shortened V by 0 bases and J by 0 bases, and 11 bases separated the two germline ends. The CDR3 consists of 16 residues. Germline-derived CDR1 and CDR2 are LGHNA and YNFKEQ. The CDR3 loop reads CASSQDVRGTNYGYTF. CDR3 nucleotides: TGTGCCAGCAGCCAAGATGTGCGGGGCACTAACTATGGCTACACCTTC.

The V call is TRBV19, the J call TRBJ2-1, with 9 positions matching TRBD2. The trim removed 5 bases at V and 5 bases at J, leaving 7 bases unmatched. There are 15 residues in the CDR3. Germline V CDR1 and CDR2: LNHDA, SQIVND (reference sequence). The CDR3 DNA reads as TGTGCCAGTAGTCCCCTACGACTAGCGGACAATGAGCAGTTCTTC. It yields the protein CASSPLRLADNEQFF. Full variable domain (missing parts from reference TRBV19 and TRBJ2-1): DGGITQSPKYLFRKEGQNVTLSCEQNLNHDAMYWYRQDPGQGLRLIYYSQIVNDFQKGDIAEGYSVSREKKESFPLTVTSAQKNPTAFYLCASSPLRLADNEQFFGPGTRLTVL.

The CDR3: CASSLVLRDSTFYEQYF. DNA for the CDR3: TGTGCCAGCAGCTTAGTTTTGAGGGATTCAACTTTCTACGAGCAGTACTTC. The V call is TRBV7-8, the J call TRBJ2-7; D possibly corresponds to TRBD2 (5 bases). This CDR3 region has 17 residues. Trimming removed 1 base at V and 3 bases at J, with 19 bases between. Germline CDR1 reads SGHVS; CDR2 reads FQNEAQ.

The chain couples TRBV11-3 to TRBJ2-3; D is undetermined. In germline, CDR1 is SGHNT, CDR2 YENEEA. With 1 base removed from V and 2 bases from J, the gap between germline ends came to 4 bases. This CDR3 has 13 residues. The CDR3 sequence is CASSLAVTDTQYF. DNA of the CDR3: TGTGCCAGCAGCTTAGCAGTCACAGATACGCAGTATTTT.

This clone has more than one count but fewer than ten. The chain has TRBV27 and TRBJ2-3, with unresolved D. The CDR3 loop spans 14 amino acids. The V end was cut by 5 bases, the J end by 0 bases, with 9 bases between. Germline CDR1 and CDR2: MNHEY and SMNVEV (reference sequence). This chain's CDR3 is CASSLTVSTDTQYF. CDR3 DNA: TGTGCCAGCAGTCTCACGGTCAGCACAGATACGCAGTATTTT.

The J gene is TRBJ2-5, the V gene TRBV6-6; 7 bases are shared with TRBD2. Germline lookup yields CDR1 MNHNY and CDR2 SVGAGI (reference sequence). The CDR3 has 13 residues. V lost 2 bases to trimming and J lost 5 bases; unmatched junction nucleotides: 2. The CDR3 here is CASSYREGETQYF. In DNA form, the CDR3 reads TGTGCCAGCAGTTACAGGGAGGGGGAGACCCAGTACTTC.

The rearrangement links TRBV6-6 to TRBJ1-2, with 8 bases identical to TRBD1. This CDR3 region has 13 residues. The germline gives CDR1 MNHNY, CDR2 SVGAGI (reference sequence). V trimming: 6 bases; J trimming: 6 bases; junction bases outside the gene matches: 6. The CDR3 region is CASSRTGSDGYTF. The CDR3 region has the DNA TGTGCCAGCAGCCGGACAGGGTCGGATGGCTACACCTTC.

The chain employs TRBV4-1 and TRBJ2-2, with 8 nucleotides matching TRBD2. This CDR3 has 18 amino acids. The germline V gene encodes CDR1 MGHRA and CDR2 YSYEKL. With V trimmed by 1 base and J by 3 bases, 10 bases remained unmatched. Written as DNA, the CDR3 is TGCGCCAGCAGCCAAGCGGGAGGGGGACCGGAGGACACCGGGGAGCTGTTTTTT. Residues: CASSQAGGGPEDTGELFF.

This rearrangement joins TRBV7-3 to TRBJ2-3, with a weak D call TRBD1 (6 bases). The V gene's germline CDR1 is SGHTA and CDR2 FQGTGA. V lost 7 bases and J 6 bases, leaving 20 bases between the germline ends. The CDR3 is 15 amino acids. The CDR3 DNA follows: TGTGCCAGCACCCCAGGGGCTAGTTTCACGGATACGCAGTATTTT. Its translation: CASTPGASFTDTQYF.

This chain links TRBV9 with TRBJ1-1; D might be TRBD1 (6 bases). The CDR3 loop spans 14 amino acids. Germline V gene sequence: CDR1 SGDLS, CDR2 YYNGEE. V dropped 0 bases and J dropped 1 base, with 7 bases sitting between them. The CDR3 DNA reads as TGTGCCAGCAGCGTAGAAGGGGGGAACACTGAAGCTTTCTTT. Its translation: CASSVEGGNTEAFF.

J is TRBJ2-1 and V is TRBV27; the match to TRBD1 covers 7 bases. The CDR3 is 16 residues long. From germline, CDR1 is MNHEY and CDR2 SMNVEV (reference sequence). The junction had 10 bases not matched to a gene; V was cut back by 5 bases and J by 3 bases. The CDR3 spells CASSPGIRDSYNEQFF. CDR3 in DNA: TGTGCCAGCAGTCCCGGAATCCGGGACAGCTACAATGAGCAGTTCTTC.

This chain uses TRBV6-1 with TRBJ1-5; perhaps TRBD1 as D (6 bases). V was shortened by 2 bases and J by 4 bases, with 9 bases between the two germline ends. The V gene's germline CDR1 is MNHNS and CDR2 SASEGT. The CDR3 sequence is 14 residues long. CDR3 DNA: TGTGCCAGCAGTGAATGGACAGCGAATCAGCCCCAGCATTTT. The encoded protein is CASSEWTANQPQHF.

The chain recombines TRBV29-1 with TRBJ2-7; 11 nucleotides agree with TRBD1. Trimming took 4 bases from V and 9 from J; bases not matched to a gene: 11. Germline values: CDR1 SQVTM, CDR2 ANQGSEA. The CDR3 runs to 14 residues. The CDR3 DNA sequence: TGCAGCGTTGGGTCCGGGACAGGGGGTAGGTGGCAGTACTTC. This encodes CSVGSGTGGRWQYF.

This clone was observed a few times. The DNA of the CDR3 is TGTGCCAGCAGCTCACAGGGGGCGCTGTCTGGAAACACCATATATTTT. Translated, it gives CASSSQGALSGNTIYF. The rearrangement links TRBV7-4 to TRBJ1-3; 9 nucleotides align to TRBD1. Germline loops: CDR1 SGHVT, CDR2 SQSDAQ. The V segment lost 4 bases and the J segment 1 base; nucleotides outside the gene matches: 5. The length of the CDR3 is 16 residues.

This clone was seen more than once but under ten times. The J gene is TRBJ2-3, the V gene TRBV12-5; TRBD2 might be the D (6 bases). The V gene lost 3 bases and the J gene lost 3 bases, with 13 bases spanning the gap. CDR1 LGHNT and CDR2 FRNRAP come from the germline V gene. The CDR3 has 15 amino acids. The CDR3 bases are TGTGCTAGTGGTTTTCACCTCCGGGAGACAGATACGCAGTATTTT. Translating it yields CASGFHLRETDTQYF.

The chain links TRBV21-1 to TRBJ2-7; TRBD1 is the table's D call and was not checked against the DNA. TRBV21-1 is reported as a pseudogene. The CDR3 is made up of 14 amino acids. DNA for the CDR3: TGTGCCAGCAGCAACGGCAGGGCGAACTACGAGCAGTACTTC. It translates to CASSNGRANYEQYF.

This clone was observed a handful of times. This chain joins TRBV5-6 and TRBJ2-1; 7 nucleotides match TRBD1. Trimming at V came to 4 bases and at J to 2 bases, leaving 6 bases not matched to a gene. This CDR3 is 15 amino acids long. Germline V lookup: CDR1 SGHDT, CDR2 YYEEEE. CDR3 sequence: CASSPRDSPYNEQFF. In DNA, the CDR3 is TGTGCCAGCAGCCCTCGGGACAGTCCCTACAATGAGCAGTTCTTC.

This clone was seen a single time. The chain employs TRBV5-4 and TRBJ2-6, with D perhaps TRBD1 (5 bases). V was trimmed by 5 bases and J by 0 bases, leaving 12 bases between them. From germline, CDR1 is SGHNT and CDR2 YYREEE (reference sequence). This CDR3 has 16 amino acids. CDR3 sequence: CASSSTGASGANVLTF. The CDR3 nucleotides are TGTGCCAGCAGTTCTACAGGAGCCTCTGGGGCCAACGTCCTGACTTTC.

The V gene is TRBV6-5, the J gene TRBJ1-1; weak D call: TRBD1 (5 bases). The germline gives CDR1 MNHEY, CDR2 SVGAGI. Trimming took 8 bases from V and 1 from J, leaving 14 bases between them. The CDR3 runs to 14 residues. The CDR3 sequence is CASGRGNSNTEAFF. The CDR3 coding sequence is TGTGCCAGCGGGCGGGGGAATTCGAACACTGAAGCTTTCTTT.

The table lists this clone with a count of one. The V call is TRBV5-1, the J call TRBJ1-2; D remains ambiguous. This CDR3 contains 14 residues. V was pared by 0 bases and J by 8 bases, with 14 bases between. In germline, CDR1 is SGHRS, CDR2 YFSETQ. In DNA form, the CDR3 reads TGCGCCAGCAGCTTGGTCGCCGGTTCTATGGGCTACACCTTC. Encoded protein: CASSLVAGSMGYTF.

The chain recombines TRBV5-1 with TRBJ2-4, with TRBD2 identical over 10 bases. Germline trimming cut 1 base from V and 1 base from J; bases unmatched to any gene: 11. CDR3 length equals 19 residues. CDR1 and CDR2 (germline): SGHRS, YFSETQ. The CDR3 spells CASSLWSSGSITAKNIQYF. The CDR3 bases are TGCGCCAGCAGCTTGTGGTCTAGCGGGAGTATTACGGCCAAAAACATTCAGTACTTC. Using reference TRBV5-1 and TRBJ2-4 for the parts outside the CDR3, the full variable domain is KAGVTQTPRYLIKTRGQQVTLSCSPISGHRSVSWYQQTPGQGLQFLFEYFSETQRNKGNFPGRFSGRQFSNSRSEMNVSTLELGDSALYLCASSLWSSGSITAKNIQYFGAGTRLSVL.

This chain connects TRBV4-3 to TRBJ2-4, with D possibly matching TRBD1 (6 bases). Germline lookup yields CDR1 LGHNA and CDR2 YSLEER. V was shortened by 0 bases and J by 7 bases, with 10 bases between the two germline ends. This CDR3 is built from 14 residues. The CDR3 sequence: CASSQDARGNIQYF. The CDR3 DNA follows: TGCGCCAGCAGCCAAGATGCCAGGGGTAACATTCAGTACTTC.

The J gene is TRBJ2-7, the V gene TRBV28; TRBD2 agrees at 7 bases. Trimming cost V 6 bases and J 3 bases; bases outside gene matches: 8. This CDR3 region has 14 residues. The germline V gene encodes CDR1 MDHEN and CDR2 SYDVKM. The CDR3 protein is CASSSSGKSYEQYF. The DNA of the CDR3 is TGTGCCAGCAGCTCCAGCGGGAAAAGCTACGAGCAGTACTTC.